Listed below are T cell receptor beta chains from one sample, sequenced in a study of OX40 agonist ivuxolimab in advanced cancers. Clones were sequenced by immunoSEQ multiplex PCR, and TCRdb holds only the in-frame ones, with some missing. Seen here are roughly 36,000 clones, 80% to 85% observed once, and the top ten hold 21%. Sequences were derived from CD4+ or CD8+ T cells sorted from blood, sampled in a trial of the OX40 agonist ivuxolimab. These TCRs come from an adult with an advanced solid tumor such as melanoma, head and neck, liver or kidney cancer. Both conserved end residues are part of each CDR3. Each record gives: V gene, clone size, D gene, J gene, CDR3 protein, CDR3 DNA. The D gene is left open where the match is weak. The size field is filled for only some rows; it gives once, few, many or a size class.

v_call: TRBV2
clone_size: once
d_call: -
j_call: TRBJ2-7
cdr3_aa: CASSLGGSTYEQYF
cdr3_nt: TGTGCCAGCAGTTTAGGGGGGTCAACCTACGAGCAGTACTTC

v_call: TRBV10-3
clone_size: -
d_call: TRBD1
j_call: TRBJ1-6
cdr3_aa: CAISRTGGDSPLYF
cdr3_nt: TGTGCCATCAGTCGGACAGGGGGAGATTCACCCCTCTACTTT

v_call: TRBV5-1
clone_size: -
d_call: -
j_call: TRBJ2-7
cdr3_aa: CASSLAGLDSYEQYF
cdr3_nt: TGCGCCAGCAGCTTGGCGGGGCTGGATTCCTACGAGCAGTACTTC

v_call: TRBV18
clone_size: -
d_call: TRBD1
j_call: TRBJ1-5
cdr3_aa: CASSPDRNSNQPQHF
cdr3_nt: TGTGCCAGCTCCCCGGACAGGAATAGCAATCAGCCCCAGCATTTT

v_call: TRBV19
clone_size: -
d_call: -
j_call: TRBJ1-4
cdr3_aa: CASSLKGYNEKLFF
cdr3_nt: TGTGCCAGTAGTTTAAAAGGCTATAATGAAAAACTGTTTTTT

v_call: TRBV28
clone_size: -
d_call: -
j_call: TRBJ2-7
cdr3_aa: CASSRQGGIPYEQYF
cdr3_nt: TGTGCCAGCAGTCGACAGGGCGGGATACCCTACGAGCAGTACTTC

v_call: TRBV7-9
clone_size: -
d_call: TRBD1
j_call: TRBJ1-2
cdr3_aa: CASSQGQGRGYTF
cdr3_nt: TGTGCCAGCAGCCAAGGACAGGGACGGGGCTACACCTTC

v_call: TRBV5-1
clone_size: -
d_call: TRBD1
j_call: TRBJ1-1
cdr3_aa: CASSFRTGGASEAFF
cdr3_nt: TGCGCCAGCAGCTTTCGGACAGGGGGCGCATCTGAAGCTTTCTTT

v_call: TRBV7-9
clone_size: -
d_call: -
j_call: TRBJ2-7
cdr3_aa: CASSQLLGPYEQYF
cdr3_nt: TGCGCCAGCAGCCAACTCTTGGGGCCCTACGAGCAGTACTTC

v_call: TRBV4-1
clone_size: -
d_call: TRBD1
j_call: TRBJ2-7
cdr3_aa: CASSQKGATGSSYEQYF
cdr3_nt: TGCGCCAGCAGCCAAAAGGGGGCGACAGGTTCTTCCTACGAGCAGTACTTC

v_call: TRBV4-1
clone_size: -
d_call: TRBD2
j_call: TRBJ2-1
cdr3_aa: CASSQVGLATYNEQFF
cdr3_nt: TGCGCCAGCAGCCAAGTAGGACTAGCGACCTACAATGAGCAGTTCTTC

v_call: TRBV5-1
clone_size: -
d_call: -
j_call: TRBJ1-1
cdr3_aa: CASSLVEMGNTEAFF
cdr3_nt: TGCGCCAGCAGCTTGGTAGAGATGGGGAACACTGAAGCTTTCTTT

v_call: TRBV9
clone_size: few
d_call: -
j_call: TRBJ1-6
cdr3_aa: CASSGGPGESPLHF
cdr3_nt: TGTGCCAGCAGCGGGGGCCCCGGGGAATCACCCCTCCACTTT

v_call: TRBV19
clone_size: -
d_call: TRBD1
j_call: TRBJ1-3
cdr3_aa: CASADRAANTIYF
cdr3_nt: TGTGCCAGCGCCGACAGGGCGGCGAACACCATATATTTT

v_call: TRBV7-9
clone_size: -
d_call: -
j_call: TRBJ2-2
cdr3_aa: CASSLPDWIPNTGELFF
cdr3_nt: TGTGCCAGCAGCCTTCCGGACTGGATCCCGAACACCGGGGAGCTGTTTTTT

v_call: TRBV7-6
clone_size: -
d_call: TRBD2
j_call: TRBJ2-1
cdr3_aa: CASSVTPGTTHNEQFF
cdr3_nt: TGTGCCAGCAGCGTGACTCCGGGGACTACCCACAATGAGCAGTTCTTC

v_call: TRBV5-1
clone_size: once
d_call: -
j_call: TRBJ1-2
cdr3_aa: CASSFQGYGYTF
cdr3_nt: TGCGCCAGCAGCTTCCAGGGCTATGGCTACACCTTC

v_call: TRBV4-1
clone_size: -
d_call: -
j_call: TRBJ2-3
cdr3_aa: CASSHGWGEVTDTQYF
cdr3_nt: TGCGCCAGCAGCCACGGCTGGGGAGAGGTCACAGATACGCAGTATTTT

v_call: TRBV19
clone_size: -
d_call: -
j_call: TRBJ2-7
cdr3_aa: CASSMTDSYEQYF
cdr3_nt: TGTGCCAGTAGTATGACGGACTCCTACGAGCAGTACTTC